The 9 T cell receptor beta chains in this list originate from one sample, sequenced in a study of human T cells and chemical hapten exposure (dated by TCRdb to about 2021). Library preparation employed RACE. For sequencing, a NextSeq 500 was employed. TCRdb reworked the public reads: Q25 trimming with fastp, MiXCR clone assembly, productive beta chains retained. Each CDR3 protein appears once, grouped with its most common genes and DNA. For this sample the table gives about 120,000 distinct CDR3 sequences, of which roughly an eighth were detected only once. The ten largest account for about 0.85% of the sample. This specimen's time point label, interpreted: patch test 1, 2 weeks after DPC sensitization. Interpreted using the paper, the treatment or condition label stands for: therapeutic diphenylcyclopropenone sensitization with weekly scalp DPC. This specimen was whole blood, taken in connection with sensitization to the hapten diphenylcyclopropenone (DPC). These receptors were obtained from a man younger than 30 with alopecia areata. Some clones in this sample may be carry-over from other donors' samples.

At least ten counts were recorded for this clonotype. V gene TRBV4-1 combines with J gene TRBJ1-6; D is unclear. The CDR3 runs 17 residues. Trimming took 1 base from V and 0 from J, leaving 10 bases between them. Germline V gene data show CDR1 as MGHRA and CDR2 as YSYEKL. The CDR3 DNA follows: TGCGCCAGCAGCCAAGGGACGGTGAGCTCCTATAATTCACCCCTCCACTTT. Translating gives CASSQGTVSSYNSPLHF.

This chain links TRBV6-2 or TRBV6-3 with TRBJ2-7; D might be TRBD1 or TRBD2, each matching 7 bases. The germline V and J ends were trimmed by 6 bases and 6 bases, with 15 bases remaining between them. This CDR3 is 13 amino acids long. The germline CDR1 and CDR2 sequences are MNHEY and SVGEGT. The chain's CDR3 is CASSFDREGEQYV. CDR3 in DNA: TGTGCCAGCAGCTTCGACAGGGAGGGCGAGCAGTACGTC.

This clonotype was seen only a few times. CDR3 residues: CASSLSHNRQAGNTIYF. The CDR3 DNA reads TGTGCCAGCAGCTTATCCCATAATAGACAGGCGGGAAACACCATATATTTT. The V and J genes are TRBV7-2 and TRBJ1-3; possible D gene TRBD1, 6 bases. Trimming left V 2 bases short and J 4 bases short, with 18 bases between. Per the germline V gene, CDR1 is SGHTA and CDR2 is FQGNSA. The CDR3 is 17 residues long.

This clonotype was found many times. The chain employs TRBV29-1 and TRBJ1-1; TRBD1 agrees at 7 bases. Trimming removed 6 bases from V and 1 base from J; junction bases left unmatched: 8. The CDR3 extends over 14 amino acids. Per germline, CDR1 SQVTM and CDR2 ANQGSEA. The CDR3: CSVDRDSKNTEAFF. CDR3 sequence (DNA): TGCAGCGTCGACCGGGACAGCAAGAACACTGAAGCTTTCTTT.

This chain links TRBV3-1 with TRBJ2-7; D remains unclear. CDR1 and CDR2 from the germline V gene are LGHDT and YNNKEL (reference sequence). The V gene lost 4 bases and the J gene lost 5 bases, with 9 bases spanning the gap. This CDR3 contains 12 residues. CDR3 loop: CASSRSDHEQYF. CDR3 bases: TGTGCCAGCAGCCGTTCCGACCACGAGCAGTACTTC.

The chain employs TRBV10-3 and TRBJ1-5, with D tentatively TRBD1 (5 bases). CDR1 ENHRY and CDR2 SYGVKD come from the germline V gene. The CDR3 extends over 14 amino acids. Trimming took off 5 bases at V and 2 bases at J, with 10 bases between the two ends. CDR3 region: CAISPLGGNQPQHF. The CDR3 coding sequence is TGTGCCATCAGTCCCTTGGGGGGCAATCAGCCCCAGCATTTT.

In this sample, this clonotype turned up a few times. The chain combines TRBV12-5 with TRBJ1-2; the D is unclear. The CDR3 has 13 residues. Germline CDR1 is LGHNT and CDR2 is FRNRAP. Trimming removed 5 bases at V and 2 bases at J, with 9 bases between. CDR3 region: CASGPYINYGYTF. The CDR3 DNA reads TGTGCTAGTGGTCCCTACATAAACTATGGCTACACCTTC.

The chain employs TRBV2 and TRBJ1-5; TRBD1 might be the D (6 bases). The CDR3 is 15 residues long. Germline assignment: CDR1 SNHLY and CDR2 FYNNEI. V was pared by 0 bases and J by 7 bases, with 13 bases between. The CDR3 coding sequence is TGTGCCAGCAGTGAAGCGCTTCGGGGGCGGCAGCCCCAGCATTTT. It codes for CASSEALRGRQPQHF.

For this clonotype: This may stem from a read error, because a much larger clone lies one nucleotide away. This sequence joins TRBV18 and TRBJ1-5; tentative D call: TRBD1 (6 bases). This CDR3 has 14 residues. Germline values: CDR1 KGHSH, CDR2 LQKENI. This chain's CDR3 is CASPPPGGGQPQHF. The DNA of the CDR3 is TGTGCCAGCCCACCTCCTGGAGGGGGTCAGCCCCAGCATTTT.